One sample yielded the 25 T cell receptor beta chains listed below, sequenced in a study of cytomegalovirus exposure and HLA in healthy donors. The PCR ran on 60 Vbeta and 13 Jbeta primers. Here immunoSEQ multiplex PCR was the method, and the copy in TCRdb shows in-frame clones only, minus some. The data show around 170,000 clones, more than 60% seen once. What was sequenced was PBMCs. The receptors come from a woman aged 45-65 years in good health and CMV-seropositive.

This clone was counted a single time. The V gene is TRBV28, the J gene TRBJ2-3; possible D gene TRBD2, 6 bases. CDR1 and CDR2 from the germline V gene are MDHEN and SYDVKM. V was trimmed by 7 bases and J by 3 bases, leaving 14 bases between them. The CDR3 has 14 residues. The CDR3 region is CASIFQSGTDTQYF. The CDR3 DNA reads TGTGCCAGCATCTTTCAAAGCGGGACAGATACGCAGTATTTT.

The J gene is TRBJ2-3, the V gene TRBV10-3, with 7 nucleotides matching TRBD2. The V gene end was trimmed by 4 bases and the J gene end by 4 bases; junction bases not matched to a gene: 17. The V gene's germline CDR1 is ENHRY and CDR2 SYGVKD. This CDR3 comprises 18 residues. Here the CDR3 DNA reads TGTGCCATCAGTGTTTCCGGACTAAGGAGCGGGAACCCAGATACGCAGTATTTT. This gives the protein CAISVSGLRSGNPDTQYF.

V and J are TRBV4-3 and TRBJ1-4; D perhaps matches TRBD1 (5 bases). The V end was cut by 0 bases, the J end by 8 bases, with 13 bases between. This CDR3 comprises 15 residues. Per the germline V gene, CDR1 is LGHNA and CDR2 is YSLEER. CDR3 protein: CASSQDTAGNEKLFF. In DNA, the CDR3 is TGCGCCAGCAGCCAAGACACGGCAGGGAACGAAAAACTGTTTTTT.

The chain joins TRBV30 to TRBJ2-1, with 9 bases identical to TRBD2. The CDR3 runs to 14 residues. In germline, CDR1 is GTSNPN, CDR2 SVGIG (reference sequence). With V trimmed by 0 bases and J by 7 bases, 4 bases remained unmatched. CDR3 in DNA: TGTGCCTGGAGTGTCGGGCTAGCGGGGAATGAGCAGTTCTTC. Protein: CAWSVGLAGNEQFF.

The sample holds one count of this clone. This chain connects TRBV5-1 to TRBJ2-1; D is unclear. V was clipped by 4 bases and J by 0 bases, with 11 bases between them. This CDR3 spans 15 amino acids. Germline V gives CDR1 SGHRS, CDR2 YFSETQ. Here the CDR3 reads CASSPTDSSYNEQFF. CDR3 in DNA: TGCGCCAGCAGCCCGACTGATAGCTCCTACAATGAGCAGTTCTTC.

The chain joins TRBV19 to TRBJ2-7; 8 nucleotides match TRBD2. Germline CDR1 reads LNHDA; CDR2 reads SQIVND (reference sequence). This CDR3 has 14 residues. V was pared by 0 bases and J by 6 bases, with 4 bases of the junction left unmatched. The CDR3, as DNA: TGTGCCAGTAGTATAGACGCGGGAGGCAGCGAGCAGTACTTC. This encodes CASSIDAGGSEQYF. The full variable domain, rest sourced from reference TRBV19 and TRBJ2-7, is DGGITQSPKYLFRKEGQNVTLSCEQNLNHDAMYWYRQDPGQGLRLIYYSQIVNDFQKGDIAEGYSVSREKKESFPLTVTSAQKNPTAFYLCASSIDAGGSEQYFGPGTRLTVT.

The chain is built from TRBV15 and TRBJ1-5; D is ambiguous. V was cut by 8 bases and J by 4 bases, with 18 bases left in between. CDR1 and CDR2 from the germline V gene are LNHNV and YYDKDF (reference sequence). There are 15 residues in the CDR3. CDR3 residues: CATLDSTVPNQPQHF. The CDR3, as DNA: TGTGCCACCCTAGATTCTACGGTACCTAATCAGCCCCAGCATTTT.

This chain joins TRBV19 and TRBJ1-5; 7 nucleotides align to TRBD1. The CDR3 spans 16 residues. Trimming removed 4 bases from V and 3 bases from J; junction bases left unmatched: 9. Germline V gene data show CDR1 as LNHDA and CDR2 as SQIVND (reference sequence). The CDR3 here is CASSNPGQSDNQPQHF. The CDR3 nucleotides read TGTGCCAGTAGTAACCCGGGACAGTCGGACAATCAGCCCCAGCATTTT.

This clone was counted only a few times. The rearrangement joins TRBV5-1 to TRBJ2-5, with D tentatively TRBD2 (6 bases). Germline CDR1 is SGHRS and CDR2 is YFSETQ. The CDR3 has 15 residues. V lost 0 bases and J 2 bases, leaving 11 bases between the germline ends. In nucleotides, the CDR3 is TGCGCCAGCAGCTTGGGGAATAGCGGACAAGAGACCCAGTACTTC. Translation gives CASSLGNSGQETQYF.

Note on this clone: The sample carries other DNA sequences with the same CDR3. The chain joins TRBV5-4 to TRBJ1-2, with D possibly being TRBD1 (6 bases). The V end was cut by 0 bases, the J end by 7 bases, with 10 bases between. Germline CDR1 is SGHNT and CDR2 is YYREEE (reference sequence). The CDR3 consists of 13 residues. The CDR3 loop is CASSLAGVGGYTF. CDR3 coding DNA: TGTGCCAGCAGCTTGGCAGGGGTAGGTGGCTACACCTTC.

The chain links TRBV5-1 to TRBJ1-2; D is uncertain. CDR3 length: 14 amino acids. Germline V gene data show CDR1 as SGHRS and CDR2 as YFSETQ. The V end was cut by 0 bases, the J end by 4 bases, with 10 bases between. Written as DNA, the CDR3 is TGCGCCAGCAGCTTGGACCGTCCGCGCTATGGCTACACCTTC. It encodes CASSLDRPRYGYTF. Complete variable domain (other parts from reference TRBV5-1 and TRBJ1-2): KAGVTQTPRYLIKTRGQQVTLSCSPISGHRSVSWYQQTPGQGLQFLFEYFSETQRNKGNFPGRFSGRQFSNSRSEMNVSTLELGDSALYLCASSLDRPRYGYTFGSGTRLTVV.

The chain recombines TRBV5-1 with TRBJ2-1; 10 nucleotides match TRBD2. After removal of 0 bases from V and 0 bases from J, the junction contained 6 bases not matched to a gene. The V gene's germline CDR1 is SGHRS and CDR2 YFSETQ. This CDR3 is built from 18 residues. The CDR3 region is CASSLGSSGGPSYNEQFF. The CDR3 DNA is TGCGCCAGCAGCTTGGGATCTAGCGGGGGCCCCTCCTACAATGAGCAGTTCTTC.

CDR3 in amino acids: CASSTRHNYEQYF. The CDR3 DNA is TGTGCCAGTAGTACTCGTCACAACTACGAGCAGTACTTC. The rearrangement links TRBV19 to TRBJ2-7; D unresolved. The CDR3 is made up of 13 amino acids. Trimming removed 4 bases from V and 3 bases from J, with 10 bases in between. Germline CDR1 is LNHDA and CDR2 is SQIVND (reference sequence).

CDR3 sequence (DNA): TGTGCCAGTAGCCGGACAGGGACGAACACTGAAGCTTTCTTT. Translation: CASSRTGTNTEAFF. The genes are TRBV19 and TRBJ1-1; the match to TRBD1 covers 8 bases. Germline trimming cut 6 bases from V and 1 base from J; bases unmatched to any gene: 4. CDR1 is LNHDA, CDR2 SQIVND, per germline (reference sequence). This CDR3 region has 14 residues.

The genes are TRBV19 and TRBJ2-3; 9 positions agree with TRBD1. The CDR3 runs 13 residues. J was trimmed by 4 bases and V by 6 bases; bases with no gene match: 2. Germline CDR1 is LNHDA and CDR2 is SQIVND (reference sequence). Written as DNA, the CDR3 is TGTGCCAGTAGACAGGGGGCGGCAGATACGCAGTATTTT. Its translation is CASRQGAADTQYF.

The V gene is TRBV2, the J gene TRBJ1-2; D perhaps matches TRBD1 (6 bases). The CDR3 is 12 residues long. CDR1 and CDR2 from the germline V gene are SNHLY and FYNNEI. The ends were cut back, 2 bases at V and 6 bases at J, with 7 bases in the middle. CDR3: CASSEKGDGYTF. The CDR3 DNA follows: TGTGCCAGCAGTGAAAAGGGGGATGGCTACACCTTC.

V and J are TRBV5-1 and TRBJ2-3; unclear D gene. The length of the CDR3 is 15 residues. V lost 1 base and J lost 0, with 9 bases in between. Germline CDR1 SGHRS, CDR2 YFSETQ. The CDR3 sequence: CASSLFGSSTDTQYF. The CDR3 DNA sequence: TGCGCCAGCAGCTTGTTTGGCAGTAGCACAGATACGCAGTATTTT.

The rearrangement uses TRBV9 and TRBJ2-7; 9 bases agree with TRBD1. Germline assignment: CDR1 SGDLS and CDR2 YYNGEE. V shed 0 bases and J 5 bases; nucleotides not matched to a gene: 12. The CDR3 has 17 residues. DNA for the CDR3: TGTGCCAGCAGCGTAGGAAGTCGGGACAGGGCGCGTGACGAGCAGTACTTC. Translation gives CASSVGSRDRARDEQYF.

The chain links TRBV7-8 to TRBJ1-1, with 7 bases that match TRBD1. The CDR3 extends over 14 amino acids. Losses at the gene ends were 5 bases for V and 4 bases for J; bases not matched to a gene: 7. The germline gives CDR1 SGHVS, CDR2 FQNEAQ. CDR3 region: CASSETGRSTEAFF. CDR3 coding DNA: TGTGCCAGCAGCGAGACAGGGCGTTCCACTGAAGCTTTCTTT.

This clone showed up just once. This chain joins TRBV10-3 and TRBJ2-7; the match to TRBD2 covers 8 bases. Germline V lookup: CDR1 ENHRY, CDR2 SYGVKD. The junction had 1 base not matched to a gene; V was cut back by 2 bases and J by 1 base. The CDR3 runs 14 residues. For the CDR3, the DNA is TGTGCCATCAGTGAGCCTAGCGGGTCCTACGAGCAGTACTTC. This gives the protein CAISEPSGSYEQYF.

The V gene is TRBV28, the J gene TRBJ2-1; 7 nucleotides align to TRBD2. There are 12 residues in the CDR3. The V segment lost 8 bases and the J segment 15 bases; nucleotides outside the gene matches: 13. Per the germline V gene, CDR1 is MDHEN and CDR2 is SYDVKM. The CDR3 is CASRTPWGGRFF. The CDR3 region has the DNA TGTGCCAGCCGAACACCCTGGGGAGGGCGGTTCTTC.

The chain joins TRBV7-3 to TRBJ2-3, with TRBD1 as a possible D gene (5 bases). This CDR3 is 14 amino acids long. Germline V lookup: CDR1 SGHTA, CDR2 FQGTGA. Trimming removed 2 bases from V and 4 bases from J, with 10 bases in between. The CDR3 bases are TGTGCCAGCAGCTTAGACAGCCAGGCAGATACGCAGTATTTT. Translating gives CASSLDSQADTQYF.

V is TRBV2 and J is TRBJ2-3, with 10 bases fitting TRBD2. This CDR3 has 16 amino acids. V lost 6 bases, J lost 4 bases, and 10 bases stayed unmatched. CDR1 is SNHLY and CDR2 is FYNNEI in the germline V gene. CDR3 sequence reads: CASRRSGGAGADTQYF. As DNA, the CDR3 is TGTGCCAGCAGGAGAAGCGGGGGGGCCGGGGCAGATACGCAGTATTTT. Complete variable domain (other parts from reference TRBV2 and TRBJ2-3): EPEVTQTPSHQVTQMGQEVILRCVPISNHLYFYWYRQILGQKVEFLVSFYNNEISEKSEIFDDQFSVERPDGSNFTLKIRSTKLEDSAMYFCASRRSGGAGADTQYFGPGTRLTVL.

This chain's CDR3 is CASSFRSAAGWGNQPQHF. The CDR3 DNA is TGTGCCAGCAGCTTTAGGTCGGCCGCAGGGTGGGGCAATCAGCCCCAGCATTTT. This chain joins TRBV13 and TRBJ1-5, with D tentatively TRBD1 (5 bases). This CDR3 is 18 amino acids long. Trimming took off 3 bases at V and 2 bases at J, with 20 bases between the two ends. CDR1 is PRHDT, CDR2 FYEKMQ, per germline (reference sequence). Filled out from reference TRBV13 and TRBJ1-5, the complete variable domain reads AAGVIQSPRHLIKEKRETATLKCYPIPRHDTVYWYQQGPGQDPQFLISFYEKMQSDKGSIPDRFSAQQFSDYHSELNMSSLELGDSALYFCASSFRSAAGWGNQPQHFGDGTRLSIL.

With respect to this clone: A read error may produce the germline difference seen at one junction end. The chain couples TRBV30 to TRBJ1-4; TRBD1 matches at 10 bases. The CDR3 loop spans 13 amino acids. Looked up from germline, CDR1 is GTSNPN and CDR2 is SVGIG (reference sequence). The DNA for the CDR3 is TGTGCCGGGAGACAGGGGGCGGATGAAAAACTGTTTTTT. This codes for CAGRQGADEKLFF.